This TCR beta chain was sequenced during a study of beta chain features in type 1 diabetes. The sequenced template was cDNA made from the entire isolated RNA. The repertoire was sequenced with immunoSEQ multiplex PCR; TCRdb's copy has only in-frame clones and lacks some. The sample has roughly 230,000 clones, approximately 11% seen once; the top ten hold roughly 0.017%. This clone was seen more than once but under ten times. Antigen unknown. Germline CDR1 reads SGHNT; CDR2 reads YYREEE (reference sequence). After removal of 2 bases from V and 3 bases from J, the junction contained 6 bases not matched to a gene. CDR3 length: 16 amino acids. Study conclusions and caveats: Moderate yet significant TCRB CDR3 shortening was seen in Type 1 diabetes patients in all four CD4+ subsets.

The receptor was derived from a man under 40 with type 1 diabetes. Material: naive CD4+ T cells from blood. The V and J genes are TRBV5-4 and TRBJ2-5; 11 bases fit TRBD2. The CDR3 DNA sequence: TGTGCCAGCAGCTTAGGGCTAGCGGGGGGTAAAGAGACCCAGTACTTC. Its protein product is CASSLGLAGGKETQYF.